This T cell receptor (beta chain) was identified in a study of glioma-infiltrating T cells. Findings and limits, study-wide: Above-expected tissue-blood divergence occurred in all gliomas, most in low-grade ones. Tissue and blood shared very few CDR3 sequences.

Details on this clonotype: Its target is not known. This may arise from a read error, as a much more abundant clone is one base away.

TCR alpha and beta CDR3 regions were amplified from RNA using iRepertoire nested multiplex PCR. Input was roughly 85-450 ng of tissue mRNA or PBMC total RNA. One entry per CDR3 protein, called by TCRdb with MiXCR from the multiplex PCR reads. In the table there are 150,000 to 200,000 distinct CDR3 sequences, around 40% of which are singletons. Germline CDR1 MNHNS, CDR2 SASEGT. V was shortened by 1 base and J by 4 bases, with 16 bases between the two germline ends. The CDR3 runs to 16 residues. This TCR was sampled from a human donor with low-grade glioma or glioblastoma, undergoing nonglioma brain surgery, or in good health (not recorded which). Material: glioma tissue, nonneoplastic brain tissue, or PBMCs (not recorded which). V usage is TRBV6-1 and J usage is TRBJ2-5, with unresolved D. The CDR3, as DNA: TGTGCCAGCAGTGAAGAAAGCAACCCTCGCCGAGAGACCCAGTACTTC. Encoded protein: CASSEESNPRRETQYF.